Presented here are 6 T cell receptor beta chains from one specimen sequenced in a study of cytomegalovirus exposure and HLA in healthy donors. It was with 60 Vbeta and 13 Jbeta primers that the PCR ran. TCRdb's copy holds only in-frame clones and misses some; the assay was immunoSEQ multiplex PCR. The repertoire holds about 120,000 clones, with approximately 72% as singletons. The sample was PBMCs. These receptors were obtained from a young man in good health and CMV-seronegative.

The table lists this clone with a count of one. The rearrangement links TRBV5-8 to TRBJ2-1, with 9 bases identical to TRBD2. The length of the CDR3 is 15 residues. The germline CDR1 and CDR2 sequences are SGHTS and YDEGEE. The V gene end was trimmed by 3 bases and the J gene end by 8 bases; junction bases not matched to a gene: 9. CDR3 DNA: TGTGCCAGCAGCTCCAAGCGGGGGGATGGGTATGAGCAGTTCTTC. Its translation is CASSSKRGDGYEQFF.

This clone occurred a few times. This chain connects TRBV2 to TRBJ2-7, with TRBD1 matching over 8 bases. There are 13 residues in the CDR3. Germline lookup yields CDR1 SNHLY and CDR2 FYNNEI. V lost 8 bases and J lost 4; bases outside the gene matches: 7. The CDR3 DNA reads TGTGCCAGCGGCGACAGGGGTGGTTACGAGCAGTACTTC. It encodes CASGDRGGYEQYF.

There are a few counts of this clone. The rearrangement joins TRBV7-9 to TRBJ2-1, with D perhaps TRBD1 (6 bases). Trimming shortened V by 1 base and J by 12 bases, and 16 bases separated the two germline ends. The CDR3 sequence is 14 residues long. CDR1 is SEHNR and CDR2 is FQNEAQ in the germline V gene (reference sequence). The CDR3 DNA follows: TGTGCCAGCAGCTTAGTTGTAGAGGGGGAAGGGCAGTTCTTC. The encoded protein is CASSLVVEGEGQFF. The full variable domain, in which reference TRBV7-9 and TRBJ2-1 provide the parts outside the CDR3, is DTGVSQNPRHKITKRGQNVTFRCDPISEHNRLYWYRQTLGQGPEFLTYFQNEAQLEKSRLLSDRFSAERPKGSFSTLEIQRTEQGDSAMYLCASSLVVEGEGQFFGPGTRLTVL.

This sequence joins TRBV5-4 and TRBJ2-7; 9 bases line up with TRBD1. The CDR3 is 16 amino acids. In germline, CDR1 is SGHNT, CDR2 YYREEE (reference sequence). Trimming took 0 bases from V and 1 from J; bases not matched to a gene: 5. Here the CDR3 DNA reads TGTGCCAGCAGCTTGGGGACAGGGGTCGTGTCCTACGAGCAGTACTTC. It is translated as CASSLGTGVVSYEQYF.

This clone was counted a few times. The rearrangement joins TRBV6-1 to TRBJ1-2; D not resolved. This CDR3 region has 14 residues. The V gene lost 5 bases and the J gene lost 8 bases, with 18 bases spanning the gap. The germline V gene has CDR1 MNHNS and CDR2 SASEGT. The CDR3 bases are TGTGCCAGCAGTATCCGGACGGACTCTCGCGGCTACACCTTC. Translation: CASSIRTDSRGYTF.

The V gene is TRBV27, the J gene TRBJ2-2; TRBD2 matches 9 bases. J lost 2 bases, V lost 3 bases, and 4 bases had no gene match. CDR3 length: 16 residues. Germline V CDR1 and CDR2: MNHEY, SMNVEV (reference sequence). The CDR3: CASSLVAGVNTGELFF. In DNA, the CDR3 is TGTGCCAGCAGTTTGGTAGCGGGGGTAAACACCGGGGAGCTGTTTTTT.